The rows below give T cell receptor beta chains drawn from one sample of a study of shared clonotypes between healthy human individuals. Produced via immunoSEQ multiplex PCR; TCRdb's table is partial and in-frame only. The repertoire holds 600,000 to 700,000 clones, with approximately 73% as singletons. The sample taken for sequencing was memory CD4+ T cells sorted from blood. The origin of the receptors is a woman in her thirties in good health. The CDR3 runs from the conserved cysteine through the conserved F or W. The order of the fields is J gene, clone size, D gene, V gene, CDR3 DNA, CDR3 protein. A D gene is named only where the DNA matches it firmly. The listing skips clone size in some rows; elsewhere it reads once, few, many or a size class.

>TRBJ2-3|-|-|TRBV5-1
TGCGCCAGCAGCCCAACAGGGACCCTTAGCGCAGATACGCAGTATTTT
CASSPTGTLSADTQYF
>TRBJ1-5|few|TRBD1|TRBV28
TGTGCCAGCAGTTCGCCCCAGGACAGGGCCAAGCATTTT
CASSSPQDRAKHF
>TRBJ2-7|-|-|TRBV2
TGTGCCAGCAGTGTTTTTACGGGAAGGTCCGAGCAGTACTTC
CASSVFTGRSEQYF
>TRBJ2-7|-|-|TRBV25-1
TGTGCCAGCAGTGACCCCAAGGCCGCGGAGCAGTACTTC
CASSDPKAAEQYF
>TRBJ1-2|-|TRBD1|TRBV5-1
TGCGCCAGCAGCCAGACAGGGGAGAACTATGGCTACACCTTC
CASSQTGENYGYTF
>TRBJ2-7|-|TRBD2|TRBV4-1
TGCGCCAGCAGCCTCACTCCGGGACTAGCGGGAGGAGCGTACGAGCAGTACTTC
CASSLTPGLAGGAYEQYF
>TRBJ2-3|-|TRBD1|TRBV5-1
TGCGCCAGCAGCTTGGTGGGACAGGGGGCGAATACGCAGTATTTT
CASSLVGQGANTQYF
>TRBJ2-5|-|-|TRBV11-3
TGTGCCAGCAGCTTAGTTGGGCAAGAGACCCAGTACTTC
CASSLVGQETQYF
>TRBJ1-1|-|TRBD1|TRBV5-1
TGCGCCAGCAGCTTGGGGGACAGGGAGACGGCTGAAGCTTTCTTT
CASSLGDRETAEAFF
>TRBJ1-5|-|-|TRBV28
TGTGCCAGCAGCGTGAGCGGGGCGAGCAATCAGCCCCAGCATTTT
CASSVSGASNQPQHF